A single T cell receptor beta chain is shown here with its context. What it recognizes is unknown. A multiplex PCR was run with 60 Vbeta primers and 13 Jbeta primers. Profiled with immunoSEQ multiplex PCR; TCRdb holds only in-frame clones, not every one. Of 250,000 to 350,000 clones in the sample, approximately 80% were seen once. This entry comes from a study of cytomegalovirus exposure and HLA in healthy donors. Study results and limitations: Association of a missense DCLRE1C variant with TCR beta V- and J-gene trimming was reported in a later analysis. TCR beta sequences numbering 15,000 to 20,000 were associated with HLA alleles at 0.05 false discovery rate in a later analysis.

V was clipped by 5 bases and J by 1 base; unmatched bases: 8. The CDR3 extends over 16 amino acids. Germline V gene lookup returns CDR1 LNHDA and CDR2 SQIVND (reference sequence). The receptor's source is a girl aged 2-10 years in good health and CMV-seronegative. The specimen sequenced was PBMCs. The V call is TRBV19, the J call TRBJ2-3; 8 bases align to TRBD2. The CDR3 loop reads CASSSSGGWGTDTQYF. The CDR3 DNA reads TGTGCCAGTAGTTCAAGCGGGGGATGGGGCACAGATACGCAGTATTTT. Supplemented by reference TRBV19 and TRBJ2-3, the full variable domain reads DGGITQSPKYLFRKEGQNVTLSCEQNLNHDAMYWYRQDPGQGLRLIYYSQIVNDFQKGDIAEGYSVSREKKESFPLTVTSAQKNPTAFYLCASSSSGGWGTDTQYFGPGTRLTVL.